The clone carrying this TCR beta chain was seen only a few times. Its matching antigen is unknown. V lost 3 bases and J lost 3, with 20 bases in between. The CDR3 is made up of 17 amino acids. Germline V gives CDR1 SGHTA, CDR2 FQGNSA. TCRdb reprocessed the 5' RACE reads via MiXCR and lists one record per CDR3 protein. The table records about 480,000 distinct CDR3 sequences, approximately 17% of them present only once. The sample belongs to a study of CD8 T cells in ankylosing spondylitis. Findings of the study overall: Among TCR beta sequences, a motif of several highly homologous variants appeared characteristic of ankylosing spondylitis blood.

The V and J genes are TRBV7-2 and TRBJ1-1; D remains ambiguous. Sequencing used blood, either unsorted or a sorted T cell fraction (not recorded which). This clonotype was sampled from a male donor with ankylosing spondylitis. CDR3 in amino acids: CASSFGSGIRGDTEAFF. The CDR3 region has the DNA TGTGCCAGCAGCTTTGGATCCGGGATCCGTGGGGACACTGAAGCTTTCTTT.